Below, 26 T cell receptor beta chains from the same sample are listed, as sequenced in a study of blood T cell repertoires in COVID-19. Libraries were prepared by immunoSEQ multiplex PCR; TCRdb keeps only in-frame clonotypes and omits some of them. The data show just under 30,000 clones, nearly 90% seen once. The sample taken for sequencing was peripheral blood. These receptors all come from a human donor in a cohort sampled during active COVID-19.

This chain joins TRBV5-4 and TRBJ2-3; possible D gene TRBD2, 5 bases. CDR1 and CDR2 from the germline V gene are SGHNT and YYREEE (reference sequence). This CDR3 spans 15 amino acids. V was shortened by 1 base and J by 3 bases, with 12 bases between the two germline ends. For the CDR3, the DNA is TGTGCCAGCAGCTTGTCCGGGGTACAAACAGATACGCAGTATTTT. Its translation is CASSLSGVQTDTQYF. Supplemented by reference TRBV5-4 and TRBJ2-3, the full variable domain reads ETGVTQSPTHLIKTRGQQVTLRCSSQSGHNTVSWYQQALGQGPQFIFQYYREEENGRGNFPPRFSGLQFPNYSSELNVNALELDDSALYLCASSLSGVQTDTQYFGPGTRLTVL.

The chain is built from TRBV3-1 (or the pseudogene TRBV3-2) and TRBJ1-3, with unresolved D. The CDR3 is 18 amino acids. Germline V gene data show CDR1 as LGHDT and CDR2 as YNNKEL (reference sequence). Deletions cut 4 bases from V and 0 bases from J, with 19 bases between. The CDR3 DNA reads as TGTGCCAGCAGCCCCGGGAGGGTTAATAACCGCTCTGGAAACACCATATATTTT. This encodes CASSPGRVNNRSGNTIYF.

This clone was seen just once. This chain uses TRBV30 with TRBJ1-1; D not resolved. The CDR3 totals 11 residues. Trimming left V 1 base short and J 6 bases short, with 6 bases between. In germline, CDR1 is GTSNPN, CDR2 SVGIG (reference sequence). The CDR3 DNA follows: TGTGCCTGGAGTGGCGGGGCTGAAGCTTTCTTT. It yields the protein CAWSGGAEAFF.

The rearrangement uses TRBV6-5 and TRBJ2-7, with TRBD1 identical over 7 bases. The CDR3 spans 16 residues. Per the germline V gene, CDR1 is MNHEY and CDR2 is SVGAGI. With V trimmed by 6 bases and J by 0 bases, 11 bases remained unmatched. The CDR3 DNA sequence: TGTGCCAGCAGCTACGCGACAGGGCCCCCCTCCTACGAGCAGTACTTC. Encoded protein: CASSYATGPPSYEQYF.

The rearrangement uses TRBV6-2 or TRBV6-3 and TRBJ2-7; possible D gene TRBD1, 5 bases. Trimming cost V 0 bases and J 0 bases, with 15 bases left between them. The CDR3 has 17 amino acids. Germline values: CDR1 MNHEY, CDR2 SVGEGT. The CDR3: CASSYSKRTRSSYEQYF. The CDR3 DNA follows: TGTGCCAGCAGTTACTCGAAGAGGACAAGGAGCTCCTACGAGCAGTACTTC.

This CDR3 reads CASSQEVLAGVGNEQFF. The CDR3 DNA sequence: TGCGCCAGCAGCCAAGAAGTACTAGCGGGGGTAGGGAATGAGCAGTTCTTC. This chain connects TRBV4-3 to TRBJ2-1; 11 nucleotides align to TRBD2. The CDR3 spans 17 residues. Germline CDR1 and CDR2: LGHNA and YSLEER. The V segment lost 0 bases and the J segment 7 bases; nucleotides outside the gene matches: 8.

Regarding this clone: Its ends do not fully match the called genes, so a read error is possible. For the CDR3, the DNA is TGTGCCAGTAGTACCACAGATACACAGTATTTT. This encodes CASSTTDTQYF. The chain recombines TRBV19 with TRBJ2-3, with D uncertain. The V gene's germline CDR1 is LNHDA and CDR2 SQIVND (reference sequence). CDR3 length: 11 residues.

The rearrangement uses TRBV7-9 and TRBJ2-1; TRBD2 matches 8 bases. J was trimmed by 2 bases and V by 5 bases; bases with no gene match: 5. Germline lookup yields CDR1 SEHNR and CDR2 FQNEAQ (reference sequence). This CDR3 spans 15 amino acids. CDR3 in DNA: TGTGCCAGCAGCCAGCAGCGGGGGCCCTACAATGAGCAGTTCTTC. Protein: CASSQQRGPYNEQFF. The full variable domain, completed using reference TRBV7-9 and TRBJ2-1, is DTGVSQNPRHKITKRGQNVTFRCDPISEHNRLYWYRQTLGQGPEFLTYFQNEAQLEKSRLLSDRFSAERPKGSFSTLEIQRTEQGDSAMYLCASSQQRGPYNEQFFGPGTRLTVL.

The chain uses TRBV4-2 and TRBJ2-4, with 10 bases matching TRBD2. The V gene end was trimmed by 5 bases and the J gene end by 0 bases; junction bases not matched to a gene: 7. This CDR3 region has 17 residues. The germline gives CDR1 LGHNA, CDR2 YNFKEQ. The CDR3 DNA is TGTGCCAGCAGCGGGGAGGAGCGGGGGGGAGCCAAAAACATTCAGTACTTC. Translated, it gives CASSGEERGGAKNIQYF.

CDR3 DNA: TGTGCCAGCAGGGCGGGACAGGGGCCCTACGAGCAGTACTTC. Its translation: CASRAGQGPYEQYF. The chain joins TRBV28 to TRBJ2-7; 10 bases agree with TRBD1. Germline lookup yields CDR1 MDHEN and CDR2 SYDVKM. Germline trimming cut 6 bases from V and 2 bases from J; bases unmatched to any gene: 4. The CDR3 is made up of 14 amino acids.

CDR3 sequence reads: CASIAGPTDTQYF. As DNA, the CDR3 is TGTGCCAGCATCGCGGGGCCCACAGATACGCAGTATTTT. The chain couples TRBV2 to TRBJ2-3, with D perhaps TRBD2 (6 bases). Trimming stripped 7 bases from V and 2 bases from J, with 10 bases between. CDR3 length equals 13 residues. The germline V gene has CDR1 SNHLY and CDR2 FYNNEI.

The table lists this clone with a count of one. The same CDR3 is also encoded by other DNA sequences in this sample. The gene calls are TRBV7-2 and TRBJ2-1, with 12 bases matching TRBD2. The CDR3 spans 15 residues. Germline V lookup: CDR1 SGHTA, CDR2 FQGNSA. V was pared by 2 bases and J by 7 bases, with 3 bases of the junction left unmatched. The CDR3 reads CASSLMLAGGNEQFF. CDR3 DNA: TGTGCCAGCAGCTTAATGCTAGCGGGGGGGAATGAGCAGTTCTTC.

The CDR3 sequence is CASSQVGLYGYTF. The DNA for the CDR3 is TGTGCCAGCAGCCAAGTGGGCCTTTATGGCTACACCTTC. The gene calls are TRBV3-1 (or the pseudogene TRBV3-2) and TRBJ1-2; no clear D. The CDR3 has 13 residues. In germline, CDR1 is LGHDT, CDR2 YNNKEL (reference sequence). Deletions cut 1 base from V and 5 bases from J, with 8 bases between.

V usage is TRBV9 and J usage is TRBJ1-6, with 8 bases matching TRBD1. The CDR3 spans 16 residues. Germline assignment: CDR1 SGDLS and CDR2 YYNGEE. With 0 bases clipped from V and 6 bases from J, the junction kept 5 bases outside the gene matches. The CDR3 DNA is TGTGCCAGCAGCGTAGATCCCCAGGGGGCTAATTCACCCCTCCACTTT. This gives the protein CASSVDPQGANSPLHF.

This chain uses TRBV9 with TRBJ2-5; a weak D match, TRBD2 (6 bases). This CDR3 is 15 amino acids long. Germline V gene data show CDR1 as SGDLS and CDR2 as YYNGEE. V was trimmed by 0 bases and J by 5 bases, leaving 14 bases between them. The CDR3 coding sequence is TGTGCCAGCAGCGTAGCCTCGGGAGCAGGGGAGACCCAGTACTTC. Protein sequence: CASSVASGAGETQYF.

The chain has TRBV4-3 and TRBJ2-5; D is undetermined. The ends were cut back, 1 base at V and 2 bases at J, with 8 bases in the middle. The CDR3 totals 14 residues. Germline V gene data show CDR1 as LGHNA and CDR2 as YSLEER. CDR3 in amino acids: CASSQGAQQETQYF. As DNA, the CDR3 is TGCGCCAGCAGCCAAGGGGCGCAGCAAGAGACCCAGTACTTC.

The genes are TRBV19 and TRBJ2-5, with 12 nucleotides matching TRBD2. Germline assignment: CDR1 LNHDA and CDR2 SQIVND (reference sequence). Germline trimming cut 4 bases from V and 4 bases from J; bases unmatched to any gene: 7. This CDR3 is 16 amino acids long. This CDR3 reads CASSNLAGGTTETQYF. The CDR3 nucleotides are TGTGCCAGTAGTAATCTAGCGGGGGGGACGACAGAGACCCAGTACTTC.

This rearrangement joins TRBV2 to TRBJ2-7; the D gene is possibly TRBD2 (6 bases). The V gene's germline CDR1 is SNHLY and CDR2 FYNNEI. V lost 4 bases and J lost 6, with 16 bases in between. The CDR3 loop spans 14 amino acids. The CDR3 DNA reads TGTGCCAGCAGTGTCCTAGGTTCCGGGGGCGAGCAGTACTTC. This codes for CASSVLGSGGEQYF.

This chain uses TRBV6-5 with TRBJ2-5; 16 bases agree with TRBD2. The CDR3 loop spans 16 amino acids. Germline CDR1 MNHEY, CDR2 SVGAGI. V was clipped by 4 bases and J by 5 bases; unmatched bases: 4. The CDR3 DNA follows: TGTGCCAGCAGTTTGGGACTAGCGGGGGGGCTGGAGACCCAGTACTTC. This codes for CASSLGLAGGLETQYF.

The V call is TRBV27, the J call TRBJ2-2; D perhaps matches TRBD2 (6 bases). CDR1 MNHEY and CDR2 SMNVEV come from the germline V gene (reference sequence). Trimming took 6 bases from V and 5 from J, leaving 13 bases between them. CDR3 size: 14 residues. In nucleotides, the CDR3 is TGTGCCAGCAGCCCGGGACTCGCGACCGGGGAGCTGTTTTTT. It codes for CASSPGLATGELFF.

The chain carries TRBV4-3 and TRBJ1-4, with D perhaps matching TRBD1 (5 bases). Germline CDR1 and CDR2: LGHNA and YSLEER. This CDR3 is built from 15 residues. Trimming shortened V by 1 base and J by 7 bases, and 13 bases separated the two germline ends. CDR3: CASSQGRTTGEKLFF. The CDR3 DNA follows: TGCGCCAGCAGCCAAGGACGGACAACTGGTGAAAAACTGTTTTTT.

The chain couples TRBV7-2 to TRBJ2-1; 13 bases align to TRBD2. The V segment lost 5 bases and the J segment 7 bases; nucleotides outside the gene matches: 8. The CDR3 runs 16 residues. The germline gives CDR1 SGHTA, CDR2 FQGNSA. The CDR3 bases are TGTGCCAGCAGCCTACGGACTAGCGGGGGTTTGAATGAGCAGTTCTTC. Its translation is CASSLRTSGGLNEQFF.

The gene calls are TRBV15 and TRBJ2-3; maybe TRBD2 (6 bases). V was trimmed by 0 bases and J by 4 bases, leaving 20 bases between them. The CDR3 covers 18 residues. From germline, CDR1 is LNHNV and CDR2 YYDKDF (reference sequence). DNA of the CDR3: TGTGCCACCAGCAGAGATCGGGGAGGACCAAGGGGCCCAGATACGCAGTATTTT. As protein: CATSRDRGGPRGPDTQYF.

This clone was picked up one time. The rearrangement links TRBV27 to TRBJ1-1; 9 bases align to TRBD1. CDR3 size: 15 residues. V shed 2 bases and J 5 bases; nucleotides not matched to a gene: 6. CDR1 and CDR2 (germline): MNHEY, SMNVEV (reference sequence). CDR3 DNA: TGTGCCAGCAGTTTAGGGACAGGGCTGTGGACTGAAGCTTTCTTT. Translated: CASSLGTGLWTEAFF.

The chain employs TRBV28 and TRBJ1-2, with D perhaps matching TRBD1 (5 bases). Germline lookup yields CDR1 MDHEN and CDR2 SYDVKM. V was shortened by 6 bases and J by 4 bases, with 18 bases between the two germline ends. The CDR3 has 15 residues. The CDR3 here is CASSPVMQGIYGYTF. CDR3 nucleotide sequence: TGTGCCAGCAGCCCCGTGATGCAGGGTATCTATGGCTACACCTTC.

The chain employs TRBV7-2 and TRBJ2-2; maybe TRBD2 (6 bases). From germline, CDR1 is SGHTA and CDR2 FQGNSA. This CDR3 is built from 16 residues. V lost 5 bases and J 5 bases, leaving 18 bases between the germline ends. CDR3 protein: CASSPRGSRGTGELFF. The CDR3 bases are TGTGCCAGCAGCCCCCGAGGCTCTCGGGGGACCGGGGAGCTGTTTTTT.